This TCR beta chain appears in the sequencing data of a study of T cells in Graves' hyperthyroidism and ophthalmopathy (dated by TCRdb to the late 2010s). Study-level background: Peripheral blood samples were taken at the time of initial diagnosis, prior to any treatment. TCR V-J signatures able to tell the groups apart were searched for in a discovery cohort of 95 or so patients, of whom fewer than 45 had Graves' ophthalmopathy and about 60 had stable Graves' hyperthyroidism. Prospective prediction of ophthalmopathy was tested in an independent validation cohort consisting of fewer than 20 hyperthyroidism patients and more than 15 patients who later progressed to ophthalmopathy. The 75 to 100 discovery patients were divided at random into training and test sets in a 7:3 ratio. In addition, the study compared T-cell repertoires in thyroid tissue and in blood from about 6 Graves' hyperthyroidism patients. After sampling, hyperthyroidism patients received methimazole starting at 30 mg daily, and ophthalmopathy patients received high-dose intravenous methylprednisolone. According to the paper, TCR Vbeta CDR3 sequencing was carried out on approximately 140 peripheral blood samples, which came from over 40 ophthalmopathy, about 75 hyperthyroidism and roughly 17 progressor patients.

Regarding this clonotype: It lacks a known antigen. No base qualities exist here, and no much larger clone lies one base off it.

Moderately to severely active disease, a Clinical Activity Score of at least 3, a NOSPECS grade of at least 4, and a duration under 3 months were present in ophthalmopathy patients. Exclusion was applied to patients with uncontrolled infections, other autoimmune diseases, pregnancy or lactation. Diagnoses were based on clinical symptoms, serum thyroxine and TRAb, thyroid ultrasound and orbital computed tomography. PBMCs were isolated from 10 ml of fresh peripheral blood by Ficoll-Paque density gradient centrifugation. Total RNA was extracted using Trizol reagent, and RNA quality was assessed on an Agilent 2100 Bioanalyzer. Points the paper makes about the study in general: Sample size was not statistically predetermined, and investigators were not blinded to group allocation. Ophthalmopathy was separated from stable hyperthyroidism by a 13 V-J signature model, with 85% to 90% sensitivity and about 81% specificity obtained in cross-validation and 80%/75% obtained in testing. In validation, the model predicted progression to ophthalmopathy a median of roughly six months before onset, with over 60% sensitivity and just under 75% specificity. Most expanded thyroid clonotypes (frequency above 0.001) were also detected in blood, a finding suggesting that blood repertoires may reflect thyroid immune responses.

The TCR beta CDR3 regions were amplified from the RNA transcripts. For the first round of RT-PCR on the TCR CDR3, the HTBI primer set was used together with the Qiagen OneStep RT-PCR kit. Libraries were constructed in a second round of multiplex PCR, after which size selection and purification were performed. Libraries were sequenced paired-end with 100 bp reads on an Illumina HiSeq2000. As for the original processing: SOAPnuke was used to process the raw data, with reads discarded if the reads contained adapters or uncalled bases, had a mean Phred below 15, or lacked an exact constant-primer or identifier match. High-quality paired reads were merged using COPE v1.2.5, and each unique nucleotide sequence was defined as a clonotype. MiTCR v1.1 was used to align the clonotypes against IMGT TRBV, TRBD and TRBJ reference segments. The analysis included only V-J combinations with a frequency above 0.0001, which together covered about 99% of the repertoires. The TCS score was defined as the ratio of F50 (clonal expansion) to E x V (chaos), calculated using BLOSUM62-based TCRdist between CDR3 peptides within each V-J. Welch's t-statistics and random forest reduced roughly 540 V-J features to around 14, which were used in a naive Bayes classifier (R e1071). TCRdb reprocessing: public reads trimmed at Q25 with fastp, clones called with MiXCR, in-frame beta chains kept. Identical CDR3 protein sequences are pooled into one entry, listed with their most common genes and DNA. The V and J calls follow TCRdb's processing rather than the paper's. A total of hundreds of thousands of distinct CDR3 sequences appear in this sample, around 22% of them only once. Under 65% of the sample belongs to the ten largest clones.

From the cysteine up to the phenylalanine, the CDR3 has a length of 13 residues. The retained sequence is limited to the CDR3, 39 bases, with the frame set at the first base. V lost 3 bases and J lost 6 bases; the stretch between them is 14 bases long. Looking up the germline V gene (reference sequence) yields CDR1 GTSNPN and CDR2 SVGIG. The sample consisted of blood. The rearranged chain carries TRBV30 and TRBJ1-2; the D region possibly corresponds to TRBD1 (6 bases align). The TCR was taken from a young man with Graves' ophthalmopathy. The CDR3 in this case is CAWRGYRVDGYTF. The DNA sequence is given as TGTGCCTGGAGGGGTTACAGGGTGGATGGCTACACCTTC.